This T cell receptor beta chain is from a study of cytomegalovirus exposure and HLA in healthy donors. Whole-study findings and limits: According to a later analysis, most TCR beta chains associated with CMV appeared HLA-restricted.

CDR1 is LNHDA and CDR2 is SQIVND in the germline V gene (reference sequence). The CDR3 contains 14 residues. V was clipped by 10 bases and J by 2 bases, with 18 bases between them. A word on this clone: Its antigen remains unknown.

The PCR was carried out with 60 Vbeta primers and 13 Jbeta primers. The assay was immunoSEQ multiplex PCR, and TCRdb's table has in-frame clones only and misses some. The sample contains 120,000 or so clones, 80% of which appear only once. Source material: PBMCs. The TCR sequence derives from a man aged 30 to 39 in good health and CMV-seropositive. This chain links TRBV19 with TRBJ2-7, with D perhaps matching TRBD1 (6 bases). This CDR3 reads CANNPRGLPYEQYF. The CDR3 DNA sequence: TGTGCCAATAACCCGAGGGGGTTGCCCTACGAGCAGTACTTC.